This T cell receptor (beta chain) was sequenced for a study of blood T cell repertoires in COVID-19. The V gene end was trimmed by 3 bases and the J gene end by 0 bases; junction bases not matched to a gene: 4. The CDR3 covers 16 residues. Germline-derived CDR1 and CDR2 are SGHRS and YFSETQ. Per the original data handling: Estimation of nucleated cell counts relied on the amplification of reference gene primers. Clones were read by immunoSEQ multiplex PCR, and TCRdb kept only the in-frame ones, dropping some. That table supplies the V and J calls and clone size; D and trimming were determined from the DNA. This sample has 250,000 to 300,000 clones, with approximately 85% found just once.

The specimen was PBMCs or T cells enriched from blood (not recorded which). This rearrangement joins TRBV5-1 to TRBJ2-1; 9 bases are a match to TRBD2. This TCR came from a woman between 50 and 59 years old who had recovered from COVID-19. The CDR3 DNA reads TGCGCCAGCAGCTCTACTAGCGGGTACTCCTACAATGAGCAGTTCTTC. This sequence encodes CASSSTSGYSYNEQFF. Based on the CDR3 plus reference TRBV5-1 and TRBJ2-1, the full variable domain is KAGVTQTPRYLIKTRGQQVTLSCSPISGHRSVSWYQQTPGQGLQFLFEYFSETQRNKGNFPGRFSGRQFSNSRSEMNVSTLELGDSALYLCASSSTSGYSYNEQFFGPGTRLTVL.